One T cell receptor beta chain is described in this entry. Its antigen is unidentified. The donors were members of the validation cohort, which comprised 100 to 150 subjects and was separate from the first cohort of 670 or so subjects. These data belong to a study of cytomegalovirus exposure and HLA in healthy donors. About the study: Later analysis reported that the approximately 110 validation repertoires shared the platform of the 650 to 700 first-cohort repertoires. Whole-study results and caveats: Across donors, most TCRs were seen rarely, yet some public ones were widespread. High specificity and sensitivity for cytomegalovirus status were reported for the classifier.

Per the germline V gene, CDR1 is GTSNPN and CDR2 is SVGIG (reference sequence). The V gene end was trimmed by 2 bases and the J gene end by 5 bases; junction bases not matched to a gene: 4. The CDR3 totals 13 residues. Generated by immunoSEQ multiplex PCR, the TCRdb table keeps only in-frame clones and is missing some. Of around 60,000 clones listed, almost 97% are singletons. The J gene is TRBJ1-1, the V gene TRBV30, with 8 bases identical to TRBD1. The source material was PBMCs. This TCR came from a woman under 30 in good health and CMV-seronegative. This chain's CDR3 is CAWSHTGGTEAFF. CDR3 coding DNA: TGTGCCTGGAGTCATACAGGGGGAACTGAAGCTTTCTTT.